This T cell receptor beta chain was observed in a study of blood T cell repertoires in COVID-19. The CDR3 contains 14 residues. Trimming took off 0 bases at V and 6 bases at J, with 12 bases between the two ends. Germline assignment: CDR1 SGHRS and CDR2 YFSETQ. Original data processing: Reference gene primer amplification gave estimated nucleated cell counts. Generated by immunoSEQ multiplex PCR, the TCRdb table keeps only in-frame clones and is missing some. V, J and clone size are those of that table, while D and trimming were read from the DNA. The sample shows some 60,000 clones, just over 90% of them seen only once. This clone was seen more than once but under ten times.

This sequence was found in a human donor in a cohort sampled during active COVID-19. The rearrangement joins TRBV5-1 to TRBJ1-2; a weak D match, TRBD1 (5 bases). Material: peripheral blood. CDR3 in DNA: TGCGCCAGCAGCTTGGCAGGGTATGGTGATGGCTACACCTTC. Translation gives CASSLAGYGDGYTF.